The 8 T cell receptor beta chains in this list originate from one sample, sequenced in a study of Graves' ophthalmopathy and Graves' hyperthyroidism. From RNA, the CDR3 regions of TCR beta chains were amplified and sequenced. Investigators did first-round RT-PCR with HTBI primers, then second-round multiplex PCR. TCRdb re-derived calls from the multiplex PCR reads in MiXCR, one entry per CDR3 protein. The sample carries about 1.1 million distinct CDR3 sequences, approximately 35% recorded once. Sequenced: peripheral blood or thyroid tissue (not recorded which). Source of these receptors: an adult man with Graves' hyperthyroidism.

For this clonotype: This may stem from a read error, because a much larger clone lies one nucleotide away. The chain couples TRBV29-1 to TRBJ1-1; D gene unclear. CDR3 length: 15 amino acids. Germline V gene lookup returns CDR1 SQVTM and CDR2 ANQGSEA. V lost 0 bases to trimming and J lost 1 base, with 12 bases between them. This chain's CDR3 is CSVEDPEPANTEAFF. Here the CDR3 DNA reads TGCAGCGTTGAAGATCCAGAACCGGCGAACACTGAAGCTTTCTTT.

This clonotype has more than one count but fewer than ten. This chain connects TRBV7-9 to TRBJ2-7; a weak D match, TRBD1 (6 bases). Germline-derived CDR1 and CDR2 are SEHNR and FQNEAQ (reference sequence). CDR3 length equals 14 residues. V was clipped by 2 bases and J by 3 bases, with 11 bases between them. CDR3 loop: CASSLPRGGYEQYF. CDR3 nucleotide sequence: TGTGCCAGCAGCTTACCCAGGGGTGGCTACGAGCAGTACTTC. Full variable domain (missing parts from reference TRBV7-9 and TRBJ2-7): DTGVSQNPRHKITKRGQNVTFRCDPISEHNRLYWYRQTLGQGPEFLTYFQNEAQLEKSRLLSDRFSAERPKGSFSTLEIQRTEQGDSAMYLCASSLPRGGYEQYFGPGTRLTVT.

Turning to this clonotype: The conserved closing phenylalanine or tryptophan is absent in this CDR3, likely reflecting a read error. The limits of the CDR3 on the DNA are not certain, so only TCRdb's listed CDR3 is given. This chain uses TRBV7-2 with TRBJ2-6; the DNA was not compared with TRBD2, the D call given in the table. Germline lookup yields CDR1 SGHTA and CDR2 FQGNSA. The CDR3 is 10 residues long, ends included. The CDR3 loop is CASSLGLALA.

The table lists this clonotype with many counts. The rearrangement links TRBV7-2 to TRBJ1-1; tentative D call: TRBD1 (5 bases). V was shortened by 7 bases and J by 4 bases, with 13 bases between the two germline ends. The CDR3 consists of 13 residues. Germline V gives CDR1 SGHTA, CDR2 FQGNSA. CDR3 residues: CASNEGRSTEAFF. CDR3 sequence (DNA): TGTGCCAGCAATGAGGGGAGGAGCACTGAAGCTTTCTTT. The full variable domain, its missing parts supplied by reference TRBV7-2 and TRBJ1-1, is GAGVSQSPSNKVTEKGKDVELRCDPISGHTALYWYRQSLGQGLEFLIYFQGNSAPDKSGLPSDRFSAERTGGSVSTLTIQRTQQEDSAVYLCASNEGRSTEAFFGQGTRLTVV.

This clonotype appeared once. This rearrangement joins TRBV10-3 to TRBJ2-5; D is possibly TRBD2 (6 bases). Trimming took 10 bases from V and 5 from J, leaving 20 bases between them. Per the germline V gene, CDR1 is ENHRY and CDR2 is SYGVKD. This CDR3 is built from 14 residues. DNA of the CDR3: TGTGCCACCAGCCCGTTTGCGGGGAAGGAGACCCAGTACTTC. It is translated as CATSPFAGKETQYF.

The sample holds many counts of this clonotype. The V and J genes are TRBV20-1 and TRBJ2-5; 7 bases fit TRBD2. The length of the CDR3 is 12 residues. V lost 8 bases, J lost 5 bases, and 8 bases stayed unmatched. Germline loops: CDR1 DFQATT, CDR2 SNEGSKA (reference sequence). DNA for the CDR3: TGCAGTAACGCGGGGGTGGTGGAGACCCAGTACTTC. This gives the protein CSNAGVVETQYF.

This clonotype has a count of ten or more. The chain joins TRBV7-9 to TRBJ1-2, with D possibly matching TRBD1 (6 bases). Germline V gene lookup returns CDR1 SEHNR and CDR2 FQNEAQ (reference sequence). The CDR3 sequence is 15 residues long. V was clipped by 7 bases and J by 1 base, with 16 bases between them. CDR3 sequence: CASTFPGQFNYGYTF. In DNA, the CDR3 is TGTGCCAGCACCTTCCCCGGACAGTTTAACTATGGCTACACCTTC.

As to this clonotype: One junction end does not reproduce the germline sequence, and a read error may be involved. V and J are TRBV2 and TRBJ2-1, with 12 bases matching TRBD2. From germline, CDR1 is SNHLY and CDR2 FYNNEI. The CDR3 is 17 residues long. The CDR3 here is CASSARLAGAQYNKQFF. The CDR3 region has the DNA TGTGCCAGCAGTGCGCGACTAGCGGGGGCGCAATACAATAAGCAGTTCTTC. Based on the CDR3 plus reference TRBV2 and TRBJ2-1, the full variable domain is EPEVTQTPSHQVTQMGQEVILRCVPISNHLYFYWYRQILGQKVEFLVSFYNNEISEKSEIFDDQFSVERPDGSNFTLKIRSTKLEDSAMYFCASSARLAGAQYNKQFFGPGTRLTVL.